This T cell receptor (beta chain) was profiled in a study of T cell responses to AZD1222 COVID-19 vaccine. The germline V gene encodes CDR1 LNHDA and CDR2 SQIVND (reference sequence). Losses at the gene ends were 3 bases for V and 4 bases for J; bases not matched to a gene: 3. The CDR3 is 14 amino acids. Assay used: immunoSEQ multiplex PCR; TCRdb lists only in-frame clones, some missing. The repertoire includes approximately 150,000 clones, approximately 89% of them detected once, and more than 2% sits in the top ten. This clonotype was sampled from an adult in good health. The gene calls are TRBV19 and TRBJ2-1, with 7 positions matching TRBD1. Sequenced here: peripheral blood, sampled on day 0 of AZD1222 vaccination. The CDR3 is CASSIGTVYNEQFF. The CDR3 DNA reads as TGTGCCAGTAGTATTGGGACAGTGTACAATGAGCAGTTCTTC.